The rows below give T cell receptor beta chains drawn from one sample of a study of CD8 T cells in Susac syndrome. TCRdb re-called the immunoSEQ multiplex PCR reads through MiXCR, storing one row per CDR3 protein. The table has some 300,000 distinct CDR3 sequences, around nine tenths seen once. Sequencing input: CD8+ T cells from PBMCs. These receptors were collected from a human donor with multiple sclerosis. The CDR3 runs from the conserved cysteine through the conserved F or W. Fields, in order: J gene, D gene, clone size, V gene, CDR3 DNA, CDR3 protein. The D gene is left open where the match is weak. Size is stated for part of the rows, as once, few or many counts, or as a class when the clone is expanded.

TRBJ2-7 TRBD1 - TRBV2 TGTGCCAGCATTGGACAGGAAGGTGAGCAGTACTTC CASIGQEGEQYF
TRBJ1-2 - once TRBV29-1 TGCAGCGTTTCCCCCCGGGGATACTACACCTTC CSVSPRGYYTF
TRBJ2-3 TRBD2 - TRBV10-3 TGTGCCATCAGTGGTTCGACACGCGGGGGGGCGGCAGATACGCAGTATTTT CAISGSTRGGAADTQYF
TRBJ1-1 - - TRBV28 TGTGCCAGCAGTGCGGGGCCGAACACTGAAGCTTTCTTT CASSAGPNTEAFF
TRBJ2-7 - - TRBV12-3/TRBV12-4 TGTGCCAGCAGTCCACGCACCAGGGTATACTACGAGCAGTACTTC CASSPRTRVYYEQYF
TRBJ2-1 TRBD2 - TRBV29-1 TGCAGCGTTGACCCCTTAGCGGGGCCCTACAATGAGCAGTTCTTC CSVDPLAGPYNEQFF
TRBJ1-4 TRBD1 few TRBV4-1 TGCGCCAGCAGCCAAGGACAGGGGGATGAAAAACTGTTTTTT CASSQGQGDEKLFF
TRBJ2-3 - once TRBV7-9 TGTGCCAGCAGCTCAGCGGTGACGCGCCCCACAGATACGCAGTATTTT CASSSAVTRPTDTQYF
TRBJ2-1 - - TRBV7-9 TGTGCCAGCAGCTTTACAGGGAGCTCCTACAATGAGCAGTTCTTC CASSFTGSSYNEQFF
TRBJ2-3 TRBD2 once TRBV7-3 TGTGCCAGCAGCACGGGGACTACGGGGTATATTGATACGCAGTATTTT CASSTGTTGYIDTQYF
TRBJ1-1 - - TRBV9 TGTGCCAGCAGCGGGGAGTGGGGCACTGAAGCTTTCTTT CASSGEWGTEAFF
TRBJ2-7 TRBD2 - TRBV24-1 TGTGCCACCAGTGATTACGCTAGCGGGGCCTACGAGCAGTACTTC CATSDYASGAYEQYF
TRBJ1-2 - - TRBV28 TGTGCCAGCAAAAACAGGGCCCCGAGGGTGGGCTACACCTTC CASKNRAPRVGYTF
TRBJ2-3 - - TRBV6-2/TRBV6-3 TGTGCCAGCAGTTACGTGAGGACAGATACGCAGTATTTT CASSYVRTDTQYF
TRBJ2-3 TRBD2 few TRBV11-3 TGTGCCAGCAGCCCCCTGACTAGCGGGCTCGCAGATACGCAGTATTTT CASSPLTSGLADTQYF
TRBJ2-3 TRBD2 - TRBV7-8 TGTGCCAGCAGCTCACCGCTAGCGGGGGGCCCCCCAGATACGCAGTATTTT CASSSPLAGGPPDTQYF
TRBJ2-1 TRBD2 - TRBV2 TGTGCCAGCAGTCCACTAGCGGGACTACACAATGAGCAGTTCTTC CASSPLAGLHNEQFF
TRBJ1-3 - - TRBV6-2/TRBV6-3 TGTGCCAGCCAGCGGGGGAGCTCTGGAAACACCATATATTTT CASQRGSSGNTIYF
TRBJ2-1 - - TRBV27 TGTGCCAGCAGTCCAGGGACATCTGAGCAGTTCTTC CASSPGTSEQFF
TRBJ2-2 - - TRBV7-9 TGTGCCAGCAGCCCCCGCGTGCAGGGAAGCACCGGGGAGCTGTTTTTT CASSPRVQGSTGELFF
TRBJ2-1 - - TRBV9 TGTGCCAGCAGCGTAGACGGGACTGGTTACAATGAGCAGTTCTTC CASSVDGTGYNEQFF
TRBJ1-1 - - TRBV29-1 TGCAGCGTAACAGGGAGTCACACTGAAGCTTTCTTT CSVTGSHTEAFF
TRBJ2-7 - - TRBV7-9 TGTGCCAGCAGCTCCCGGGACAATACCTACGAGCAGTACTTC CASSSRDNTYEQYF
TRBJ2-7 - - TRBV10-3 TGTGCCATCAAAACAAAACGGTCCCGCGTTGGGGAGCAGTACTTC CAIKTKRSRVGEQYF
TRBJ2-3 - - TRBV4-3 TGCGCCAGCAGCCAAGGGTTGGGGGACTGGCGGGGTGATACGCAGTATTTT CASSQGLGDWRGDTQYF
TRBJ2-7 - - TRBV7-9 TGTGCCAGCAGCTTAGAAGGGATAAACTACGAGCAGTACTTC CASSLEGINYEQYF